Sequencing of this T cell receptor beta chain was carried out in a study of cytomegalovirus exposure and HLA in healthy donors. Study-wide points: Only CMV serostatus was available as immune exposure information. It was in a later analysis that TCR association rates were seen to vary by HLA locus, highest for DRB1 and lowest for HLA-C.

PCR employed 60 Vbeta and 13 Jbeta primers. Some clones are missing from TCRdb's copy, which holds only in-frame ones; the method was immunoSEQ multiplex PCR. The repertoire holds 110,000 to 150,000 clones, about 80% seen once, with 1.9% in the top ten. Points on this clone: Its antigen is currently unknown.

Trimming removed 5 bases from V and 2 bases from J; junction bases left unmatched: 7. Germline V gives CDR1 MDHEN, CDR2 SYDVKM. This CDR3 region has 15 residues. V and J are TRBV28 and TRBJ2-7; 9 positions agree with TRBD1. The receptor's source is a woman aged 40 to 50 in good health and CMV-seronegative. Source material: PBMCs. The DNA for the CDR3 is TGTGCCAGCAGTCCGGGACAGGGACCCGCCTACGAGCAGTACTTC. Protein sequence: CASSPGQGPAYEQYF.